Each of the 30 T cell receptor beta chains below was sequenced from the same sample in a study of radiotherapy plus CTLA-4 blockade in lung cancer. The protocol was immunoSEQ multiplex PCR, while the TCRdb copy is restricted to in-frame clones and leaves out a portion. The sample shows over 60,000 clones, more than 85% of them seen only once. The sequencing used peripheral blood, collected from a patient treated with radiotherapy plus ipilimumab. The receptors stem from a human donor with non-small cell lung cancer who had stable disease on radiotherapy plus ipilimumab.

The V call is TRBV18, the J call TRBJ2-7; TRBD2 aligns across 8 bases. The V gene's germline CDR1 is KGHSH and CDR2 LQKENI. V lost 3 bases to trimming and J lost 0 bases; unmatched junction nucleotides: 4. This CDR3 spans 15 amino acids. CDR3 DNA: TGTGCCAGCTCACCCTCGACTAGCGTCTCCTACGAGCAGTACTTC. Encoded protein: CASSPSTSVSYEQYF.

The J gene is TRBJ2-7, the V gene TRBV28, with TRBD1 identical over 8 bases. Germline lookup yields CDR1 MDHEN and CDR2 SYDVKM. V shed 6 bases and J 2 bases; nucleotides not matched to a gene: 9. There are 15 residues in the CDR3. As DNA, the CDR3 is TGTGCCAGCAGGACAGTGACAGGGGATGCCTACGAGCAGTACTTC. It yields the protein CASRTVTGDAYEQYF. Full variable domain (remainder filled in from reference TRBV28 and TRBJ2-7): DVKVTQSSRYLVKRTGEKVFLECVQDMDHENMFWYRQDPGLGLRLIYFSYDVKMKEKGDIPEGYSVSREKKERFSLILESASTNQTSMYLCASRTVTGDAYEQYFGPGTRLTVT.

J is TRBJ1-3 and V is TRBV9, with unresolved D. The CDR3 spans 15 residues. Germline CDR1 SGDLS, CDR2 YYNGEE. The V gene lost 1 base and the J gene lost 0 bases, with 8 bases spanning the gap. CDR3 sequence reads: CASSVLASSGNTIYF. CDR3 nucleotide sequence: TGTGCCAGCAGCGTATTGGCAAGCTCTGGAAACACCATATATTTT.

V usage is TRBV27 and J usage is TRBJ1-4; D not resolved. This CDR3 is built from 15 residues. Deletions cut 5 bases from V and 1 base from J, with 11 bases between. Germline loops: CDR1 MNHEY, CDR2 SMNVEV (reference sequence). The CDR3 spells CASSTRTGTNEKLFF. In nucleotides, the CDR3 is TGTGCCAGCAGTACCCGGACGGGAACTAATGAAAAACTGTTTTTT.

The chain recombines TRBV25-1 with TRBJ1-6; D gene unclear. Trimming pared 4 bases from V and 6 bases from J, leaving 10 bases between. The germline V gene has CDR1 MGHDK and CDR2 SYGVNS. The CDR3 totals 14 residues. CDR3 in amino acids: CASSGAGANSPLHF. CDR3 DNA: TGTGCCAGCAGTGGGGCAGGAGCTAATTCACCCCTCCACTTT.

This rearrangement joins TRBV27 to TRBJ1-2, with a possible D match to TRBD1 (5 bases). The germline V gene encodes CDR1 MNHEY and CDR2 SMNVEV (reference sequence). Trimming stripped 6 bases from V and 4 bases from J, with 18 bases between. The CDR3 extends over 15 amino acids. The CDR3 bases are TGTGCCAGCAGCCGGATACGAGTCGGGGCCTATGGCTACACCTTC. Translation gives CASSRIRVGAYGYTF.

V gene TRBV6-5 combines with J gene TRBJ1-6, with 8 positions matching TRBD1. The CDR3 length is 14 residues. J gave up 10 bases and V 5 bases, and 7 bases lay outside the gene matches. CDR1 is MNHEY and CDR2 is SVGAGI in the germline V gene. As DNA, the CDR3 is TGTGCCAGCAGTGGACAGGGTATGGGCTCACCCCTCCACTTT. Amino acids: CASSGQGMGSPLHF.

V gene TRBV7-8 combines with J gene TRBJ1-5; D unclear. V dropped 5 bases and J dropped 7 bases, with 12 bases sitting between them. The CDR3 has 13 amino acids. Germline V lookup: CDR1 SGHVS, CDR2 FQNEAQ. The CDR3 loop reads CASSLESWQPQHF. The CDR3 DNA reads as TGTGCCAGCAGCCTGGAGAGTTGGCAGCCCCAGCATTTT.

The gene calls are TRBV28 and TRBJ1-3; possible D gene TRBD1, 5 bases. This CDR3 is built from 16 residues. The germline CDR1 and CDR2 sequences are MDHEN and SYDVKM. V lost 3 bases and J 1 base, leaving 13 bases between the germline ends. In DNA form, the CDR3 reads TGTGCCAGCAGTTTGGGCATGAAGGGGTCTGGAAACACCATATATTTT. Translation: CASSLGMKGSGNTIYF.

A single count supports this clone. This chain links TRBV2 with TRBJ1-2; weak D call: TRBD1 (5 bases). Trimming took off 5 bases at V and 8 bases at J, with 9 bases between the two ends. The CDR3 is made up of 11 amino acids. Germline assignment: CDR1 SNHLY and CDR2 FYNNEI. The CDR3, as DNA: TGTGCCAGCAGTCTAAGGGGCGGCTACACCTTC. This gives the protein CASSLRGGYTF.

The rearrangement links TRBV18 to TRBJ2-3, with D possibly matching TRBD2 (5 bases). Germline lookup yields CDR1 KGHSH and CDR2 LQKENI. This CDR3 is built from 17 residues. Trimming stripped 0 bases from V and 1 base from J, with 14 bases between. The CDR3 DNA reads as TGTGCCAGCTCACCACCCCTAAATCGGGGTGGCACAGATACGCAGTATTTT. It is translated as CASSPPLNRGGTDTQYF.

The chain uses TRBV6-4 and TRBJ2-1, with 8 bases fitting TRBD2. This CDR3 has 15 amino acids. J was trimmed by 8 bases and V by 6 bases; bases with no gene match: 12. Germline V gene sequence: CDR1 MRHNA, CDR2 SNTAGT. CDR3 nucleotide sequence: TGTGCCAGCAGCGAGATCGTCGGGGGGGCGGATGAGCAGTTCTTC. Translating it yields CASSEIVGGADEQFF.

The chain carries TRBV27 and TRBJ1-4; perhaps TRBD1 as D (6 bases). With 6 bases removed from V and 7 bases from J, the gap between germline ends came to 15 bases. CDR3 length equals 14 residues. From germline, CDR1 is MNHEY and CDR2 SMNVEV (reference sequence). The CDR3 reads CASSGGALGEKLFF. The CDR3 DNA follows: TGTGCCAGCAGCGGGGGGGCGCTTGGTGAAAAACTGTTTTTT.

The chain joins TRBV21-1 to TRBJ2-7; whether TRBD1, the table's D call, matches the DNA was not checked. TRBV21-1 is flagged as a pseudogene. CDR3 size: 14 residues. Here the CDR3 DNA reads TGTGCCAGCAGCAAAAGGGACACCTCCTACGAGCAGTACTTC. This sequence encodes CASSKRDTSYEQYF.

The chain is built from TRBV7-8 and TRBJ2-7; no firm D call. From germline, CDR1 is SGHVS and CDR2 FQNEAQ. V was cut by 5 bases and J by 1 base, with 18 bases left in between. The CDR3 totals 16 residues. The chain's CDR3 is CASSPQEDGDSYEQYF. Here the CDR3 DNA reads TGTGCCAGCAGCCCCCAAGAGGACGGAGATTCCTACGAGCAGTACTTC. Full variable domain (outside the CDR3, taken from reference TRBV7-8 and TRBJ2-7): GAGVSQSPRYKVAKRGQDVALRCDPISGHVSLFWYQQALGQGPEFLTYFQNEAQLDKSGLPSDRFFAERPEGSVSTLKIQRTQQEDSAVYLCASSPQEDGDSYEQYFGPGTRLTVT.

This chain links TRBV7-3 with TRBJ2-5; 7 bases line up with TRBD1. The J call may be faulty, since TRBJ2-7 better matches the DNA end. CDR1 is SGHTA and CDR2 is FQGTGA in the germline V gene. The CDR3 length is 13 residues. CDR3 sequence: CASSQGQFGEQYF. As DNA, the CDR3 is TGTGCCAGCAGTCAGGGACAGTTTGGCGAGCAGTACTTC.

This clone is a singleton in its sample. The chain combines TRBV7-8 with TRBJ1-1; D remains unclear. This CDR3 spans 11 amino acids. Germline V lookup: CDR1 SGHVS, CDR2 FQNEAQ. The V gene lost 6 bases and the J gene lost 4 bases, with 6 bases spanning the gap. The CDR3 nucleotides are TGTGCCAGCAGGGCCGTCACTGAAGCTTTCTTT. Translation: CASRAVTEAFF.

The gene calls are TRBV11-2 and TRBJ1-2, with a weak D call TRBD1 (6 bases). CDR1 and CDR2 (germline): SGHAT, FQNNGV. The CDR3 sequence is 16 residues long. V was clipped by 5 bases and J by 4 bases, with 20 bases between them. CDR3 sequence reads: CASSGPEQGGGYGYTF. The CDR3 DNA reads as TGTGCCAGCAGCGGGCCGGAGCAGGGAGGGGGCTATGGCTACACCTTC.

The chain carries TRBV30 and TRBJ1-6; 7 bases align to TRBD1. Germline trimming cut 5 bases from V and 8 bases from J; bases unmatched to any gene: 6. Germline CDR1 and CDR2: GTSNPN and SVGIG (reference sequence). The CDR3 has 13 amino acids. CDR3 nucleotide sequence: TGTGCCTGGGGAAGACAGGGCTATTCACCCCTCCACTTT. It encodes CAWGRQGYSPLHF.

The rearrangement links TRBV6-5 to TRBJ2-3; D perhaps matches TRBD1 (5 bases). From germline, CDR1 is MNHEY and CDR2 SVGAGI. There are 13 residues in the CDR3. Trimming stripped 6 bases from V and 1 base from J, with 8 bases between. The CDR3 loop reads CASSGRGTDTQYF. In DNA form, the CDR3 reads TGTGCCAGCAGCGGCAGGGGCACAGATACGCAGTATTTT.

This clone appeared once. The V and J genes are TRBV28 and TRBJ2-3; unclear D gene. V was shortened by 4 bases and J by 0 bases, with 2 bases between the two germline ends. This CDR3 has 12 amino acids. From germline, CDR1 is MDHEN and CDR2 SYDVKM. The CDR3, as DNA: TGTGCCAGCAGTTATAGCACAGATACGCAGTATTTT. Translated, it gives CASSYSTDTQYF.

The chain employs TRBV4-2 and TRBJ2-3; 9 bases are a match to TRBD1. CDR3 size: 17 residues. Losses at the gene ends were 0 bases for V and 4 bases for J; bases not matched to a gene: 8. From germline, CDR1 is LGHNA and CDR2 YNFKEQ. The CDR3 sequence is CASSQDGGGQGSDTQYF. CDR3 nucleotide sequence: TGTGCCAGCAGCCAAGATGGTGGGGGACAGGGATCAGATACGCAGTATTTT.

CDR3 in amino acids: CASSEFGSAGNTIYF. Here the CDR3 DNA reads TGTGCCAGCAGTGAATTCGGGTCCGCTGGAAACACCATATATTTT. The chain is built from TRBV25-1 and TRBJ1-3; D not certain. The CDR3 is 15 residues long. Trimming took off 1 base at V and 2 bases at J, with 9 bases between the two ends. Germline lookup yields CDR1 MGHDK and CDR2 SYGVNS.

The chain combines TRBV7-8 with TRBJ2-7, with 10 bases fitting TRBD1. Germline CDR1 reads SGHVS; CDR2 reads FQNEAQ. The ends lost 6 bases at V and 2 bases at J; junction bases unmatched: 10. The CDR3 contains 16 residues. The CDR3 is CASRKDRGFVAYEQYF. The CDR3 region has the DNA TGTGCCAGCAGAAAGGACAGGGGGTTTGTAGCCTACGAGCAGTACTTC.

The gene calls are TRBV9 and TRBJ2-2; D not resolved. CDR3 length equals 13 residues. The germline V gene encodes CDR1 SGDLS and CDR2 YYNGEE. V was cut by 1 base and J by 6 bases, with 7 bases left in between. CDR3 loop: CASSVMGPGELFF. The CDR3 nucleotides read TGTGCCAGCAGCGTAATGGGCCCCGGGGAGCTGTTTTTT.

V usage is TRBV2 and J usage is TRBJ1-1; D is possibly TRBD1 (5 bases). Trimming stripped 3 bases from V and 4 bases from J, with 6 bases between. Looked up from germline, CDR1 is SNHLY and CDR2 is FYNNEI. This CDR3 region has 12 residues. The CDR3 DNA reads TGTGCCAGCAGTGAGGGGCGCACTGAAGCTTTCTTT. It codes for CASSEGRTEAFF. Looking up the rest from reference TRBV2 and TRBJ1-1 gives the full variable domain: EPEVTQTPSHQVTQMGQEVILRCVPISNHLYFYWYRQILGQKVEFLVSFYNNEISEKSEIFDDQFSVERPDGSNFTLKIRSTKLEDSAMYFCASSEGRTEAFFGQGTRLTVV.

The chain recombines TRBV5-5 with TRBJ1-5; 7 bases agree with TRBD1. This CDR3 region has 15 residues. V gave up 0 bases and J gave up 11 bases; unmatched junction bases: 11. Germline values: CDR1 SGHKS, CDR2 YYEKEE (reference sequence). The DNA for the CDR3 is TGTGCCAGCAGCTTGGGGGACAGCTTCTTAGGGGCCCAGCATTTT. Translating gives CASSLGDSFLGAQHF. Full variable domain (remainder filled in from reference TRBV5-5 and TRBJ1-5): DAGVTQSPTHLIKTRGQQVTLRCSPISGHKSVSWYQQVLGQGPQFIFQYYEKEERGRGNFPDRFSARQFPNYSSELNVNALLLGDSALYLCASSLGDSFLGAQHFGDGTRLSIL.

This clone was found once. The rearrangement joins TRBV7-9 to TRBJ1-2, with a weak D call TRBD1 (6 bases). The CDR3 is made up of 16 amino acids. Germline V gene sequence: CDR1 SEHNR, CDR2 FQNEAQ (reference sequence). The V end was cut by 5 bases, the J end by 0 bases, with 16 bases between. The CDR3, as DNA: TGTGCCAGCAGCCCAGGTCGGGGGCAATCTAACTATGGCTACACCTTC. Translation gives CASSPGRGQSNYGYTF.

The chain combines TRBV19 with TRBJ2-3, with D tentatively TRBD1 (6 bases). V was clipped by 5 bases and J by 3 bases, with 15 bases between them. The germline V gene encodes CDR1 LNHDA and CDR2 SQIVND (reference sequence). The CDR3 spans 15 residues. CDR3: CASSGQPRGTDTQYF. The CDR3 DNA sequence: TGTGCCAGTAGTGGTCAGCCTAGGGGGACAGATACGCAGTATTTT.

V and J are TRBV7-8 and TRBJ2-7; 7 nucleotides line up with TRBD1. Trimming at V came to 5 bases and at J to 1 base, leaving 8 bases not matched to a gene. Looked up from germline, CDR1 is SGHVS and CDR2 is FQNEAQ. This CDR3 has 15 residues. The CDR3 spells CASSPWTGGSYEQYF. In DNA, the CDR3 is TGTGCCAGCAGCCCGTGGACAGGAGGTTCCTACGAGCAGTACTTC.